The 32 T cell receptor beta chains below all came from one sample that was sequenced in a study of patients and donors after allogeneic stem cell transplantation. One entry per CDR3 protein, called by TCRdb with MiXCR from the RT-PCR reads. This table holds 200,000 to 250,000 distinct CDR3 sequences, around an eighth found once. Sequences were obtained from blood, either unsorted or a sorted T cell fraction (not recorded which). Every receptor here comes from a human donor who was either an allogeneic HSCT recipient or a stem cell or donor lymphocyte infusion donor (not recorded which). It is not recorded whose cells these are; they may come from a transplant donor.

CDR3 in amino acids: CASSPRGLADEETQYF. DNA of the CDR3: TGCGCCAGCAGCCCGCGGGGACTAGCGGACGAAGAGACCCAGTACTTC. V and J are TRBV4-1 and TRBJ2-5; 11 bases map to TRBD2. The CDR3 contains 16 residues. The V segment lost 4 bases and the J segment 3 bases; nucleotides outside the gene matches: 7. CDR1 is MGHRA and CDR2 is YSYEKL in the germline V gene.

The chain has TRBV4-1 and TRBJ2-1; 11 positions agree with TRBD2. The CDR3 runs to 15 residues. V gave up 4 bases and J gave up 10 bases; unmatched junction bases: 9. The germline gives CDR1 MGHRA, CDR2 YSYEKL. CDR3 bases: TGCGCCAGCAGCCCAGTAGCGGGGGGGCCGTGGGAGCAGTTCTTC. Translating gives CASSPVAGGPWEQFF.

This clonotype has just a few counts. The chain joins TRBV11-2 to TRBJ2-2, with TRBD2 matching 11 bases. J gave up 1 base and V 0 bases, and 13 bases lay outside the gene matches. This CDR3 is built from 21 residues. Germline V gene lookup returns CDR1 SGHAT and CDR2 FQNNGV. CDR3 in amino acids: CASSLDPGQPGLAENTGELFF. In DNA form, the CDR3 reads TGTGCCAGCAGCTTAGACCCCGGACAGCCGGGACTAGCGGAGAACACCGGGGAGCTGTTTTTT. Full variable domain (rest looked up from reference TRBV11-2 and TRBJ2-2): EAGVAQSPRYKIIEKRQSVAFWCNPISGHATLYWYQQILGQGPKLLIQFQNNGVVDDSQLPKDRFSAERLKGVDSTLKIQPAKLEDSAVYLCASSLDPGQPGLAENTGELFFGEGSRLTVL.

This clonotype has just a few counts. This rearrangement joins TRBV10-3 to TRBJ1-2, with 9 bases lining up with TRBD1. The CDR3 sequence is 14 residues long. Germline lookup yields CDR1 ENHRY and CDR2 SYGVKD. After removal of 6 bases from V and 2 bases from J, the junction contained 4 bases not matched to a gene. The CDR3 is CAIRGTGPNYGYTF. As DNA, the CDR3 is TGTGCCATCAGAGGGACAGGGCCGAACTATGGCTACACCTTC.

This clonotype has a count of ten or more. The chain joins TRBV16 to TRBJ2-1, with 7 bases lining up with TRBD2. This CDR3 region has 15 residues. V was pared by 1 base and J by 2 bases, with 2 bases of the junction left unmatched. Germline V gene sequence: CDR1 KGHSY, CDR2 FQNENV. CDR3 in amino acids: CASSQWRGTYNEQFF. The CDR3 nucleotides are TGTGCCAGCAGCCAATGGCGGGGGACCTACAATGAGCAGTTCTTC.

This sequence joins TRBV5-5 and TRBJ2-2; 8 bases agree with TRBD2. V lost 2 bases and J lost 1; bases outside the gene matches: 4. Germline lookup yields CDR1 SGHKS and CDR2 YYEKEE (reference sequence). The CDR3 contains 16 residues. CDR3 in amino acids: CASSFPSGGNTGELFF. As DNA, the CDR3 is TGTGCCAGCAGCTTCCCAAGCGGGGGGAACACCGGGGAGCTGTTTTTT.

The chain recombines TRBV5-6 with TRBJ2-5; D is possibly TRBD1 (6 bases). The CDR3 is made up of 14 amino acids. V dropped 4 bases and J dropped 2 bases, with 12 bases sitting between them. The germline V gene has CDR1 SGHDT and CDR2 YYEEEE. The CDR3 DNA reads TGTGCCAGCAGCCCGGGACACCTTCAAGAGACCCAGTACTTC. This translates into CASSPGHLQETQYF.

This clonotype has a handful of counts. The CDR3 sequence: CASSIFWAGGQPQHF. The DNA for the CDR3 is TGTGCCAGTAGTATTTTCTGGGCAGGGGGTCAGCCCCAGCATTTT. The V and J genes are TRBV19 and TRBJ1-5; 7 bases match TRBD1. J was trimmed by 6 bases and V by 3 bases; bases with no gene match: 8. CDR1 and CDR2 (germline): LNHDA, SQIVND (reference sequence). The CDR3 has 15 amino acids.

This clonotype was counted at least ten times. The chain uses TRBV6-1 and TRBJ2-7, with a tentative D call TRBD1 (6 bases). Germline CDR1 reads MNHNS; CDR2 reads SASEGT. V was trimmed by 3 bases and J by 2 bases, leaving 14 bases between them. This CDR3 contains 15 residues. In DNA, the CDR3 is TGTGCCAGCAGTGAGCGGTGGGGGCCTACCTACGAGCAGTACTTC. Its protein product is CASSERWGPTYEQYF.

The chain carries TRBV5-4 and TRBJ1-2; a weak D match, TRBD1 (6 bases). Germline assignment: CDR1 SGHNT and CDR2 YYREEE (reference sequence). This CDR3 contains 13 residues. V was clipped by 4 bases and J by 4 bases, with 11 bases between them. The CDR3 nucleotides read TGTGCCAGCAGCCCGGACAGATTCTATGGCTACACCTTC. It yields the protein CASSPDRFYGYTF. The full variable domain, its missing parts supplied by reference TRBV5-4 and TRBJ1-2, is ETGVTQSPTHLIKTRGQQVTLRCSSQSGHNTVSWYQQALGQGPQFIFQYYREEENGRGNFPPRFSGLQFPNYSSELNVNALELDDSALYLCASSPDRFYGYTFGSGTRLTVV.

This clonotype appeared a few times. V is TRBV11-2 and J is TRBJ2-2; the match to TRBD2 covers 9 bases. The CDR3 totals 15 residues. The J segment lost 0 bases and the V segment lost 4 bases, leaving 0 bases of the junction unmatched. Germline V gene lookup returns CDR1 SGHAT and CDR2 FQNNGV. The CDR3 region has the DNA TGTGCCAGCAGCTCTAGCGGGGCGAACACCGGGGAGCTGTTTTTT. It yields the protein CASSSSGANTGELFF.

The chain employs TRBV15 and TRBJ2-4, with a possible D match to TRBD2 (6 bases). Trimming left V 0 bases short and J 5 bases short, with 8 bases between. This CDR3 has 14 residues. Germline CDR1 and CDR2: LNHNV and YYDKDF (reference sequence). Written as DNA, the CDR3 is TGTGCCACCAGCAGAGAGGGGGGAGAAAACATTCAGTACTTC. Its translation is CATSREGGENIQYF.

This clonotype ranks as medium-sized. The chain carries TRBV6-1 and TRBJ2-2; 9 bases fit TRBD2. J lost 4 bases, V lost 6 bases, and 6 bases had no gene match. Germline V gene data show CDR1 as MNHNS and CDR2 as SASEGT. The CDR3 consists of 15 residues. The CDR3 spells CASRVAGERTGELFF. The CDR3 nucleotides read TGTGCCAGCAGGGTAGCGGGGGAACGCACCGGGGAGCTGTTTTTT.

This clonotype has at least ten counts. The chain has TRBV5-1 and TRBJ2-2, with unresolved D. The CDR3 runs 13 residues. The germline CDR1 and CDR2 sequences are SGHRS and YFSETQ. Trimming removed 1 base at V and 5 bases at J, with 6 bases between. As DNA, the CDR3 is TGCGCCAGCAGCTTGAGTCTGACCGGGGAGCTGTTTTTT. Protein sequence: CASSLSLTGELFF. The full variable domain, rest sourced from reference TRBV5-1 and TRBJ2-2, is KAGVTQTPRYLIKTRGQQVTLSCSPISGHRSVSWYQQTPGQGLQFLFEYFSETQRNKGNFPGRFSGRQFSNSRSEMNVSTLELGDSALYLCASSLSLTGELFFGEGSRLTVL.

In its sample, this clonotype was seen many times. The DNA of the CDR3 is TGTGCCAGCAGACTGGACAGGGTCACCGGGGAGCTGTTTTTT. Translated: CASRLDRVTGELFF. The chain recombines TRBV11-1 with TRBJ2-2; 8 bases fit TRBD1. J was trimmed by 4 bases and V by 6 bases; bases with no gene match: 4. CDR1 and CDR2 (germline): SGHAT, FQDESV (reference sequence). The CDR3 is 14 residues long. The complete variable domain, with remaining parts taken from reference TRBV11-1 and TRBJ2-2, reads EAEVAQSPRYKITEKSQAVAFWCDPISGHATLYWYRQILGQGPELLVQFQDESVVDDSQLPKDRFSAERLKGVDSTLKIQPAELGDSAMYLCASRLDRVTGELFFGEGSRLTVL.

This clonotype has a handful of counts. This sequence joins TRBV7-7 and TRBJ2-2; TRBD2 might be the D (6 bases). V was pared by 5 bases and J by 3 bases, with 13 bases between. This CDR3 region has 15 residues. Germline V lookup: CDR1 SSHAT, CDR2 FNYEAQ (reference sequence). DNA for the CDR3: TGTGCCAGCAGCCCCTCCAGCGGGTACACCGGGGAGCTGTTTTTT. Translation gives CASSPSSGYTGELFF.

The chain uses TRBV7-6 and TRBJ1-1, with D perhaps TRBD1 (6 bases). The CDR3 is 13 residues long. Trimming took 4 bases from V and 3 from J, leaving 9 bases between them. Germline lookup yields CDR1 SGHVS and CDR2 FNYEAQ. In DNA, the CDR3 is TGTGCCAGCAGCTCCGGGGGCTACACTGAAGCTTTCTTT. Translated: CASSSGGYTEAFF.

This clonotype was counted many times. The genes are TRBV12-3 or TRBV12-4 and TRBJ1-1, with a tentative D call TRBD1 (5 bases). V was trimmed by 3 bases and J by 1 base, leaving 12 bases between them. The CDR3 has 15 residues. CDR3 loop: CASSLKRGGNTEAFF. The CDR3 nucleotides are TGTGCCAGCAGTTTGAAGAGGGGCGGGAACACTGAAGCTTTCTTT.

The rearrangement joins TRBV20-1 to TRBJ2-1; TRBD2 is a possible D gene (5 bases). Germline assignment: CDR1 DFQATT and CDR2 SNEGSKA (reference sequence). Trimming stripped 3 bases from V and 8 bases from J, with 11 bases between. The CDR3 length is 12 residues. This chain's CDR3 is CSARRDLDEQFF. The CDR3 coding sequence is TGCAGTGCTAGGAGGGATTTGGATGAGCAGTTCTTC.

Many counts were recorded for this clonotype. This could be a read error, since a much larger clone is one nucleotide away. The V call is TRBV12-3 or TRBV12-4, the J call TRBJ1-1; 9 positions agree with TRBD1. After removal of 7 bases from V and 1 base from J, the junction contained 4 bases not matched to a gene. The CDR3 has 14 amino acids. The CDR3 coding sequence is TGTGCCAGCACCCAGGGACAGGGGAACACTGAAGCTTTCTTT. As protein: CASTQGQGNTEAFF.

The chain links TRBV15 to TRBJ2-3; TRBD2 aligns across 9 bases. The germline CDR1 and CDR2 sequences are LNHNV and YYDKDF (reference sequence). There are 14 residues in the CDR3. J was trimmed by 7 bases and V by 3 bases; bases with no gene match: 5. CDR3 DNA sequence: TGTGCCACCAGCAGGGGCGGGGGGGTGTATACGCAGTATTTT. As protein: CATSRGGGVYTQYF.

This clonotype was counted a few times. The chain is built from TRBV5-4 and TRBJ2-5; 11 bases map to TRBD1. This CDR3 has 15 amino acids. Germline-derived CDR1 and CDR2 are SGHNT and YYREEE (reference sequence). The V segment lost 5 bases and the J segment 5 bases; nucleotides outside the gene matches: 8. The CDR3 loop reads CASSFGQGALETQYF. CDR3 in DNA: TGTGCCAGCAGTTTTGGACAGGGGGCTTTGGAGACCCAGTACTTC.

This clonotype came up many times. For the CDR3, the DNA is TGTGCCAGCAGTTTAAGGCAGGCGGGGTACAATGAGCAGTTCTTC. Its translation is CASSLRQAGYNEQFF. The chain joins TRBV12-3 or TRBV12-4 to TRBJ2-1, with D possibly TRBD2 on 6 matching bases. Trimming stripped 2 bases from V and 4 bases from J, with 12 bases between. There are 15 residues in the CDR3.

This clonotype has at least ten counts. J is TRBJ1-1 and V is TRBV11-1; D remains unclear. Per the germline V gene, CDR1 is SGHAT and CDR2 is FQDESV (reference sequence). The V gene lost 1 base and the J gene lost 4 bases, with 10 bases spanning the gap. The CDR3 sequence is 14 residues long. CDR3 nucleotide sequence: TGTGCCAGCAGCTTAGTAGCTGCGGGCACTGAAGCTTTCTTT. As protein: CASSLVAAGTEAFF.

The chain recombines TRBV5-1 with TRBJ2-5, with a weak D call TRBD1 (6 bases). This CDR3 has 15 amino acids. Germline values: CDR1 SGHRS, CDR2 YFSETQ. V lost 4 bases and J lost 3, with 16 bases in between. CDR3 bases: TGCGCCAGCAGCGCCACCGGGACACAAGAAGAGACCCAGTACTTC. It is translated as CASSATGTQEETQYF.

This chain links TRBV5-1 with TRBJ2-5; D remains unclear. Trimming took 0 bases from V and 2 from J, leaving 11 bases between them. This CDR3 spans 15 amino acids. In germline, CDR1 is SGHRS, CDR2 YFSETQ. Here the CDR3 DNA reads TGCGCCAGCAGCTTGGCCGTCGGTAGACAAGAGACCCAGTACTTC. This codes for CASSLAVGRQETQYF.

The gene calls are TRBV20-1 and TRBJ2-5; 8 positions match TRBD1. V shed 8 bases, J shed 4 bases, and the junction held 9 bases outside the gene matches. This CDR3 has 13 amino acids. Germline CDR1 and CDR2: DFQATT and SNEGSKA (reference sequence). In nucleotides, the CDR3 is TGCAGTTCAGGGGGCGGGGTCGTAGAGACCCAGTACTTC. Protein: CSSGGGVVETQYF.

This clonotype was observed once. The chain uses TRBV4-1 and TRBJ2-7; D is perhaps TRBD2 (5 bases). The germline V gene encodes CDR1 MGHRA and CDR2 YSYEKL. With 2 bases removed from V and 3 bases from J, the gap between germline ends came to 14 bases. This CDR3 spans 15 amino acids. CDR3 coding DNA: TGCGCCAGCAGCCAACCAACTACTAGAAACTACGAGCAGTACTTC. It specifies CASSQPTTRNYEQYF.

The CDR3 nucleotides are TGCGCCAGCAGCCCGGGACGGGGGAAAGGTGAGCAGTTCTTC. Translating gives CASSPGRGKGEQFF. The chain couples TRBV5-1 to TRBJ2-1; a weak D match, TRBD2 (6 bases). There are 14 residues in the CDR3. Trimming cost V 4 bases and J 9 bases, with 17 bases left between them. Germline V gene sequence: CDR1 SGHRS, CDR2 YFSETQ.

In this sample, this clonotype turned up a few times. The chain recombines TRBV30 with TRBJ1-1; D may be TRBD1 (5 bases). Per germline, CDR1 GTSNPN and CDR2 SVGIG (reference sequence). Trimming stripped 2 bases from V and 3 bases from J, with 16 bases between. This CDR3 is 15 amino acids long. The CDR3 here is CAWSSWGGADTEAFF. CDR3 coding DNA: TGTGCCTGGAGTTCATGGGGAGGGGCTGACACTGAAGCTTTCTTT.

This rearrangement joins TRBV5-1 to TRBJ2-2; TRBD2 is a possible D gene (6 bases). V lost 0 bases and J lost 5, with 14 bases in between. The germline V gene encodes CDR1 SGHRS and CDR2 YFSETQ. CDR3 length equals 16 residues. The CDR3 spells CASSLAAGLGTGELFF. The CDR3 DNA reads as TGCGCCAGCAGCTTGGCCGCGGGGTTAGGGACCGGGGAGCTGTTTTTT. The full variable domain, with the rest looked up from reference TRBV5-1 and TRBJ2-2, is KAGVTQTPRYLIKTRGQQVTLSCSPISGHRSVSWYQQTPGQGLQFLFEYFSETQRNKGNFPGRFSGRQFSNSRSEMNVSTLELGDSALYLCASSLAAGLGTGELFFGEGSRLTVL.

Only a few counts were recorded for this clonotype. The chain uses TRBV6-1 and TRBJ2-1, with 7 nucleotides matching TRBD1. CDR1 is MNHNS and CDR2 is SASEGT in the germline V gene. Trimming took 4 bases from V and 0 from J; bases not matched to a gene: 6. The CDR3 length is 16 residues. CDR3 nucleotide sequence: TGTGCCAGCAGTGGCCGACAGGGTTTCTCCTACAATGAGCAGTTCTTC. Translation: CASSGRQGFSYNEQFF.